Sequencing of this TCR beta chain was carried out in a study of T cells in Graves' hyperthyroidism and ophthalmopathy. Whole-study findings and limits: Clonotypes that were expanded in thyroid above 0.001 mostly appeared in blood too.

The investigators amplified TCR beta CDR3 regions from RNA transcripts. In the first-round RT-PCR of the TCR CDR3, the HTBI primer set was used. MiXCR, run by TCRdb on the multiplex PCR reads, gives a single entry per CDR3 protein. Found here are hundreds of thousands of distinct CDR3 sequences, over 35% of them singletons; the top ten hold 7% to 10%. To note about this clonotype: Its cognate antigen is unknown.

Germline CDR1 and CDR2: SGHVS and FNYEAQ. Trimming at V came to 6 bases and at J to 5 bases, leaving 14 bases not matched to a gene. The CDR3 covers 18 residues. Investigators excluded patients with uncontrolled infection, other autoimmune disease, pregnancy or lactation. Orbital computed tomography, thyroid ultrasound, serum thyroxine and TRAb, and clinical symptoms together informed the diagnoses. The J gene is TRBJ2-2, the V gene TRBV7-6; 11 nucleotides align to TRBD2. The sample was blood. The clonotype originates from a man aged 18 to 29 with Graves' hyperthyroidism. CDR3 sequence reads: CASSSGGAFWVKTGELFF. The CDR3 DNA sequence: TGTGCCAGCAGTAGCGGGGGGGCTTTTTGGGTGAAGACCGGGGAGCTGTTTTTT.